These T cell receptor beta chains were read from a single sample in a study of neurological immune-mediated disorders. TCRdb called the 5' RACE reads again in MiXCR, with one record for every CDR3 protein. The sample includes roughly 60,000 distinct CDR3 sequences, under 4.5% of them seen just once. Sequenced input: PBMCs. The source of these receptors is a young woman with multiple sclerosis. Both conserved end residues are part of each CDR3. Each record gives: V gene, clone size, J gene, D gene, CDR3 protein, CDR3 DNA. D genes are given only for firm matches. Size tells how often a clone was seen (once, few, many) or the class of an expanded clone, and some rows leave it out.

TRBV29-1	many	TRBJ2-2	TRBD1	CSVGQGQASAGTGELFF	TGCAGCGTGGGACAGGGACAGGCCAGCGCGGGGACCGGGGAGCTGTTTTTT
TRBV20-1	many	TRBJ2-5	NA	CSVPGETQYF	TGCAGTGTCCCTGGGGAGACCCAGTACTTC
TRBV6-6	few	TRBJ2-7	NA	CASSYVPSYEQYF	TGTGCCAGCAGTTACGTCCCATCCTACGAGCAGTACTTC
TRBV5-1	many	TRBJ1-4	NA	CASSMGPPGEKLFF	TGCGCCAGCAGCATGGGACCTCCGGGGGAAAAACTGTTTTTT
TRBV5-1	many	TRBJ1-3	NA	CASSYGHDSGNTIYF	TGCGCCAGCAGCTACGGACACGACTCTGGAAACACCATATATTTT
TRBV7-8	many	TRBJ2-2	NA	CASSPWGLGELFF	TGTGCCAGCAGCCCATGGGGGCTCGGGGAGCTGTTTTTT
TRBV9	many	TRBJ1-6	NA	CASSYRDGDSPLHF	TGTGCCAGCAGCTACCGGGACGGAGATTCACCCCTCCACTTT
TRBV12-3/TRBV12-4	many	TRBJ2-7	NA	CASSLRRERYEQYF	TGTGCCAGCAGTTTGAGACGGGAGCGCTACGAGCAGTACTTC
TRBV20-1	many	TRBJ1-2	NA	CSASPREGHYGYTF	TGCAGTGCTAGCCCCCGGGAAGGGCACTATGGCTACACCTTC
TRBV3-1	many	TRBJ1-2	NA	CASSQGEYGYTF	TGTGCCAGCAGCCAAGGGGAGTATGGCTACACCTTC
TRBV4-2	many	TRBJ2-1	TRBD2	CASSRQGGSGGLSSYNEQFF	TGTGCCAGCAGCCGGCAGGGGGGTAGCGGGGGGTTGAGCTCCTACAATGAGCAGTTCTTC
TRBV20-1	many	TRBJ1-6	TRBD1	CSARMEGAWNSPLHF	TGCAGTGCTAGAATGGAGGGGGCGTGGAATTCACCCCTCCACTTT
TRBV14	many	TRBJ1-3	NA	CASSQDLLRSGNTIYF	TGTGCCAGCAGCCAAGATCTGCTACGCTCTGGAAACACCATATATTTT
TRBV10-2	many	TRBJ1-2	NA	CASSELQGREDGYTF	TGCGCCAGCAGTGAGCTTCAGGGGCGAGAGGATGGCTACACCTTC
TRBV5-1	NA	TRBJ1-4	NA	CASSLSITNEKLFF	TGCGCCAGCAGCTTGTCGATCACTAATGAAAAACTGTTTTTT
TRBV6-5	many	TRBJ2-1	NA	CASTSTGAEQFF	TGTGCCAGCACCTCGACAGGTGCTGAGCAGTTCTTC
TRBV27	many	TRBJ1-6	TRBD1	CASSLRQGPRGHSPLHF	TGTGCCAGCAGTTTGCGACAGGGACCCCGCGGGCATTCACCCCTCCACTTT
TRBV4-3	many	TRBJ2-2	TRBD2	CASSQEAAGGFAGELFF	TGCGCCAGCAGCCAAGAGGCAGCGGGAGGGTTCGCCGGGGAGCTGTTTTTT
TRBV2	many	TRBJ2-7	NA	CASVIRDKLWEQYF	TGTGCCAGCGTGATCCGGGACAAGCTGTGGGAGCAGTACTTC
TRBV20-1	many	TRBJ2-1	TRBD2	CSGSGSKWNEQFF	TGCAGTGGTAGCGGGAGTAAATGGAATGAGCAGTTCTTC
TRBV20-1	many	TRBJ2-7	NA	CSAGGRGPYEQYF	TGCAGTGCCGGGGGGAGGGGGCCCTACGAGCAGTACTTC
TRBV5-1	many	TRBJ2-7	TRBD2	CASSMGLLAGEGEQYF	TGCGCCAGCAGCATGGGACTACTAGCGGGAGAAGGCGAGCAGTACTTC
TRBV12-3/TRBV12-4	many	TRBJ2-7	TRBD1	CASSGGSYEQYF	TGTGCCAGCTCAGGGGGCAGCTACGAGCAGTACTTC
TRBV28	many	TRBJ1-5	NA	CASGPGTPYSNQPQNF	TGTGCCAGCGGCCCCGGGACACCCTATAGCAATCAGCCCCAGAATTTT
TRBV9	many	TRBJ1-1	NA	CASSVQANTEAFF	TGTGCCAGCAGCGTACAGGCGAACACTGAAGCTTTCTTT
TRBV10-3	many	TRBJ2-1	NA	CAINHRGPVMEQFF	TGTGCCATCAACCACCGGGGCCCGGTAATGGAGCAGTTCTTC
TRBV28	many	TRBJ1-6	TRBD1	CASSPGDRGHSPLHF	TGTGCCAGCAGTCCCGGGGACAGGGGGCACTCACCCCTCCACTTT
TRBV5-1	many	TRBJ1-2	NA	CASSPNAGPSSAGYTF	TGCGCCAGCAGTCCGAACGCGGGGCCGTCGTCTGCCGGCTACACCTTC
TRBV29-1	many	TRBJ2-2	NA	CSVHSRSGNTGELFF	TGCAGCGTTCATAGTCGGAGCGGGAACACCGGGGAGCTGTTTTTT
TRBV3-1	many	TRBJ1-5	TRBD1	CASSRGTGNQPQHF	TGTGCCAGCAGCCGCGGGACAGGTAATCAGCCCCAGCATTTT
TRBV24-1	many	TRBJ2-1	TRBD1	CATSDSGTGGYEQFF	TGTGCCACCAGTGATTCCGGGACAGGGGGTTATGAGCAGTTCTTC
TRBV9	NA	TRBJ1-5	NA	CASSLQEGGTQNF	TGTGCCAGCAGCCTCCAGGAGGGGGGGACCCAGAATTTT
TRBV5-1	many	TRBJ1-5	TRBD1	CASKLGVGTDNQPQHF	TGCGCCAGTAAGCTTGGGGTTGGGACAGACAATCAGCCCCAGCATTTT
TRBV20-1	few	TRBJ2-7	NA	CRLAGGGCAYEQYF	TGCAGGCTGGCTGGGGGCGGATGCGCCTACGAGCAGTACTTC
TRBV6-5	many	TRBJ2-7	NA	CASSYAASYEQYF	TGTGCCAGCAGTTACGCCGCCTCCTACGAGCAGTACTTC
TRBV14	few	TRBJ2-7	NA	CASSLRTYEQYF	TGTGCCAGCAGTCTCCGGACTTACGAGCAGTACTTC
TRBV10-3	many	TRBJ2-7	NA	CAISELGEQYF	TGTGCCATCAGTGAGTTGGGCGAGCAGTACTTC
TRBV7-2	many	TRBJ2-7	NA	CASSFRVGEQYF	TGTGCCAGCAGCTTTAGAGTCGGTGAGCAGTACTTC
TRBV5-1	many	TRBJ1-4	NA	CASSFGTTNEKLFF	TGCGCCAGCAGCTTTGGAACAACTAATGAAAAACTGTTTTTT
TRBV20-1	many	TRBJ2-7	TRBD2	CSALKREGTYEQYF	TGCAGTGCGCTTAAGCGGGAGGGCACCTACGAGCAGTACTTC
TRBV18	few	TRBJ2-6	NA	CASSPWSGANVLTF	TGTGCCAGCTCACCATGGTCTGGGGCCAACGTCCTGACTTTC
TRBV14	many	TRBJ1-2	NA	CASSQAGVSGYTF	TGTGCCAGCAGCCAAGCCGGAGTCTCTGGCTACACCTTC
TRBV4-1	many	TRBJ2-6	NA	CASSPEAGTGANVLTF	TGCGCCAGCAGCCCCGAGGCAGGGACCGGGGCCAACGTCCTGACTTTC
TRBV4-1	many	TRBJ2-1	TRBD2	CASSQDRSGSPPYNEQFF	TGCGCCAGCAGCCAAGATCGTAGCGGGAGTCCTCCCTACAATGAGCAGTTCTTC
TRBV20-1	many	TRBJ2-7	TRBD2	CSARDFRTSGYEQYF	TGCAGTGCTAGAGATTTCAGGACTAGCGGGTACGAGCAGTACTTC
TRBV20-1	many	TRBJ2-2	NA	CSARDVLGNTGELFF	TGCAGTGCTAGAGATGTACTCGGGAACACCGGGGAGCTGTTTTTT
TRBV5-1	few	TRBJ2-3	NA	CASSHREGVGTDTQYF	TGCGCCAGCAGCCACAGGGAGGGTGTTGGCACAGATACGCAGTATTTT
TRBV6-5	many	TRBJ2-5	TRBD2	CASSRGTIQETQYF	TGTGCCAGCAGCCGAGGGACTATCCAAGAGACCCAGTACTTC
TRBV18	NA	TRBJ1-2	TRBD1	CASSPPTGVYGYTF	TGTGCCAGCTCACCCCCGACAGGGGTCTATGGCTACACCTTC
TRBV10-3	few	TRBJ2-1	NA	CAISATPSDSSYNEQFF	TGTGCCATCAGTGCCACGCCTAGCGACAGCTCCTACAATGAGCAGTTCTTC
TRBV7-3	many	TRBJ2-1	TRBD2	CASSQGAGGGEQFF	TGTGCCAGCAGCCAAGGGGCGGGGGGCGGTGAGCAGTTCTTC
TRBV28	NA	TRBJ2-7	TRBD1	CASSRTGRDEQYF	TGTGCCAGCAGTCGGACAGGGAGAGACGAGCAGTACTTC
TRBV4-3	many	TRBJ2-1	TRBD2	CASSQLTSGTEQFF	TGCGCCAGCAGCCAACTTACTAGCGGGACAGAGCAGTTCTTC
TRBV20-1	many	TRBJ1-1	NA	CSALGGADFGAFF	TGCAGTGCCCTCGGAGGAGCAGATTTCGGAGCTTTCTTT
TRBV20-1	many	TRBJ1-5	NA	CSASEVGRAQPQNF	TGCAGTGCTAGTGAGGTGGGCAGGGCCCAGCCCCAGAATTTT
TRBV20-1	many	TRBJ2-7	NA	CSANGPDLSYEQYF	TGCAGTGCTAACGGGCCGGATCTCTCCTACGAGCAGTACTTC